Below, 2 T cell receptor beta chains from the same sample are listed, as sequenced in a study of OX40 agonist ivuxolimab in advanced cancers. Sequencing used immunoSEQ multiplex PCR; TCRdb keeps in-frame clones, though not all of them. Here the sample spans fewer than 80,000 clones, 91% being singletons. The source was CD4+ or CD8+ T cells sorted from blood, collected in a trial of the OX40 agonist ivuxolimab. The receptors originated from an adult with an advanced solid tumor such as melanoma, head and neck, liver or kidney cancer.

The chain joins TRBV5-1 to TRBJ2-2, with D unclear. The CDR3 is made up of 12 amino acids. The V gene lost 0 bases and the J gene lost 7 bases, with 4 bases spanning the gap. Germline assignment: CDR1 SGHRS and CDR2 YFSETQ. CDR3 sequence: CASSLGSGELFF. Here the CDR3 DNA reads TGCGCCAGCAGCTTGGGGAGCGGGGAGCTGTTTTTT.

The V and J genes are TRBV4-2 and TRBJ1-2; 9 nucleotides agree with TRBD1. V dropped 3 bases and J dropped 2; count of bases not matched to a gene: 1. The length of the CDR3 is 14 residues. Germline V lookup: CDR1 LGHNA, CDR2 YNFKEQ. The CDR3: CASSHDRGNYGYTF. For the CDR3, the DNA is TGTGCCAGCAGCCACGACAGGGGGAACTATGGCTACACCTTC.